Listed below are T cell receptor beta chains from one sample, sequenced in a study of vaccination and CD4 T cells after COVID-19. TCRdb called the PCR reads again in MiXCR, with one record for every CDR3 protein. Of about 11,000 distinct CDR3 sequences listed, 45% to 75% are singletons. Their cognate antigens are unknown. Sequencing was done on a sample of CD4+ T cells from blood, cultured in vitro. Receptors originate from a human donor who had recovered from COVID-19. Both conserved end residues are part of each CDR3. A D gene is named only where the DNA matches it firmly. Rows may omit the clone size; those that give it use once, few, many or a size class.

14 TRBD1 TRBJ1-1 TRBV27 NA TGTGCCAGCAGTTTGGACAGGGTGAGCACTGAAGCTTTCTTT CASSLDRVSTEAFF
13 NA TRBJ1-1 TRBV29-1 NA TGCAGCGCCGACTGGGGGATGAACACTGAAGCTTTCTTT CSADWGMNTEAFF
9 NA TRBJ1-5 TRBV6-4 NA TGTGCCAGCAGTCAGCCCCAGCATTTT CASSQPQHF
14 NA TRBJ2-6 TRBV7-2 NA TGTGCCAGCAGCTTCTCTTATGGGGCCAACGTCCTGACTTTC CASSFSYGANVLTF
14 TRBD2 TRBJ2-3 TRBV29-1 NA TGCAGCTCGGGGGTAGGGACTAACACAGATACGCAGTATTTT CSSGVGTNTDTQYF
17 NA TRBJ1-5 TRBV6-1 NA TGTGCCAGCAGTAGAGACTCCGGGTTAAATAGCAATCAGCCCCAGCATTTT CASSRDSGLNSNQPQHF
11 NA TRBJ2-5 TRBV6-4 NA TGTGCCAGCAGTGTACAAGAGACCCAGTACTTC CASSVQETQYF
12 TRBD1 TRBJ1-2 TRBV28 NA TGTGCCAGCAGACCCGGGACAGGGGAAGGCACCTTC CASRPGTGEGTF
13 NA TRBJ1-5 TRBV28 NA TGTGCCAGCAGGACAGGCTTCAATCAGCCCCAGCATTTT CASRTGFNQPQHF
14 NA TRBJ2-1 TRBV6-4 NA TGTGCCAGCAGACCGGGGCCCTTGCGTAATGAGCAGTTCTTC CASRPGPLRNEQFF
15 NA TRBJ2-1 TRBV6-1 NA TGTGCCAGCAGTGAAGTCTCGACTACCGGCAATGAGCAGTTCTTC CASSEVSTTGNEQFF
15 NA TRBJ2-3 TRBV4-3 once TGCGCCAGCAGCCAAGATGCAGGGGCCACAGATACGCAGTATTTT CASSQDAGATDTQYF
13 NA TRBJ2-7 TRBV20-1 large TGCAGTGCTAGAGTTCAACAGGGCTACGAGCAGTACTTC CSARVQQGYEQYF
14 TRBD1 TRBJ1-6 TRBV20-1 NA TGCAGTGCTGAGGACAGGCTACCCAATTCACCCCTCCACTTT CSAEDRLPNSPLHF
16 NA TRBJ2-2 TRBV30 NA TGTGCCTGGAGTGTGTACCTATCAGGGAACGCCGGGGAGCTGTTTTTT CAWSVYLSGNAGELFF
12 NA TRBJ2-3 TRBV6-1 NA TGTGCCAGCAGTGAGCTGGCTGATACGCAGTATTTT CASSELADTQYF
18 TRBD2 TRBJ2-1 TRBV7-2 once TGTGCCAGCAGCTTTTTGTCTAGCGGGATGGGCCTCTACAATGAGCAGTTCTTC CASSFLSSGMGLYNEQFF
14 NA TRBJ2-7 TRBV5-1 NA TGCGCCAGCAGCTTGGTTGGCACCCCAGGTGGGCAGTACTTC CASSLVGTPGGQYF
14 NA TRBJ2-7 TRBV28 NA TGTGCCAGCAGTACGACAGTTCTGTCCTACGAGCAGTACTTC CASSTTVLSYEQYF
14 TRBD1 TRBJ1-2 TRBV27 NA TGTGCCAGCAGATGGACAGGTTCAAACTATGGCTACACCTTC CASRWTGSNYGYTF
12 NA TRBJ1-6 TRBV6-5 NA TGTGCCAGCAGTTACCAGTCGGGAACCCTCCACTTT CASSYQSGTLHF
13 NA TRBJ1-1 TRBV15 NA TGTGCCACCAGGACGGGGGGGAACACTGAAGCTTTCTTT CATRTGGNTEAFF
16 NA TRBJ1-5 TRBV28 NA TGTGCCAGCAACACCTTAGGGGTTACTAGCAATCAGCCCCAGCATTTT CASNTLGVTSNQPQHF
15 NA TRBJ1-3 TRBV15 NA TGTGCCACCAGCAGAGTAAAGGGAACTGGAAACACCATATATTTT CATSRVKGTGNTIYF
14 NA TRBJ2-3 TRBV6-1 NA TGTGCCAGCAGTGAAGTACTAGGCACAGATACGCAGTATTTT CASSEVLGTDTQYF
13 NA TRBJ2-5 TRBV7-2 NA TGTGCCAGCAGCTCCAGACAGAGAGAGACCCAGTACTTC CASSSRQRETQYF
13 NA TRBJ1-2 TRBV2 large TGTGCCAGCCGGGGAGAGGGGAGTGTGGGCTACACCTTC CASRGEGSVGYTF
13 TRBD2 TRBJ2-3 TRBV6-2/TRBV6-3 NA TGTGCCAGCAAGGGACTACTAGGAGATACGCAGTATTTT CASKGLLGDTQYF
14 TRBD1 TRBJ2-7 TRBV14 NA TGTGCCAGCAGCCCGCTGACCGAGACAGGGGTTGTGTACTTC CASSPLTETGVVYF
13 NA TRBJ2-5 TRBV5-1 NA TGCGCCAGCAGCTTGGCCGTCCAAGAGACCCAGTACTTC CASSLAVQETQYF
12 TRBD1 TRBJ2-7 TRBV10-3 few TGTGCCTCCCGGACAGGGCCCTACGAGCAGTACTTC CASRTGPYEQYF
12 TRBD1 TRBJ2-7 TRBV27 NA TGTGCCAGCAGCCCGGACAGGGACGAGCAGTACTTC CASSPDRDEQYF
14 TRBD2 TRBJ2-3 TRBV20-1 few TGCAGTGCTAGACCTCCAAGCGGGGCAGATACGCAGTATTTT CSARPPSGADTQYF
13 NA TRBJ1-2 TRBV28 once TGTGCCAGTCTCCGGGGGCCCATTTATGGCTACACCTTC CASLRGPIYGYTF
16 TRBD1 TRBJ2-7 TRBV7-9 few TGTGCCAGCAGCCTAACCGGGACAGGGGATTTGGGCGAGCAGTACTTC CASSLTGTGDLGEQYF
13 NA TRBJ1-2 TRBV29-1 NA TGCAGCGTTGGATTGGGACCCCACTATGGCTACACCTTC CSVGLGPHYGYTF